This T cell receptor (beta chain) was captured by sequencing in a study of cytomegalovirus exposure and HLA in healthy donors. The wider study: Falling in the Caucasian-associated ancestry cluster were about 82% of about 400 genotyped donors.

The primer mix had 60 Vbeta and 13 Jbeta primers. This table comes from immunoSEQ multiplex PCR, and its TCRdb copy is limited to in-frame clones, with some not included. The sample records roughly 93,000 clones, approximately 79% being singletons. Study conclusions and caveats: The majority of TCR sequences were rare, yet some public TCRs appeared in many donors. No immune exposure information besides CMV serostatus was available. Listed as cytomegalovirus-associated were more than 150 TCR beta chains.

The CDR3 has 15 residues. CDR1 SEHNR and CDR2 FQNEAQ come from the germline V gene (reference sequence). Trimming took 1 base from V and 5 from J; bases not matched to a gene: 5. For this clone: The antigen remains undetermined.

This TCR came from a male donor in good health and CMV-seronegative. The genes are TRBV7-9 and TRBJ2-3; 8 positions match TRBD2. Specimen: PBMCs. As DNA, the CDR3 is TGTGCCAGCAGCTTAGGTAGCGGGACGGGAGATACGCAGTATTTT. Residues: CASSLGSGTGDTQYF.